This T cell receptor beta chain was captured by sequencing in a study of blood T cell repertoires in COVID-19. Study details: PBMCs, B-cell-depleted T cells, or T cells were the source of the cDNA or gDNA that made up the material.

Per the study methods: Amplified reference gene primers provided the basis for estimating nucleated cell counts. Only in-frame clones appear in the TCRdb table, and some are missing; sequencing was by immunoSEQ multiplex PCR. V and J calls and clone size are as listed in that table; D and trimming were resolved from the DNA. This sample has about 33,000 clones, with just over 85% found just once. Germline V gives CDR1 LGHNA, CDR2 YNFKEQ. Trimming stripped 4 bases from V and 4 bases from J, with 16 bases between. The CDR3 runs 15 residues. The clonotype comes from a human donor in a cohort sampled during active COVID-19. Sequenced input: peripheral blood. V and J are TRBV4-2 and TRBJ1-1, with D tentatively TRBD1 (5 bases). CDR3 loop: CASSRFGQGSTEAFF. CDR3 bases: TGTGCCAGCAGCCGATTCGGCCAGGGAAGCACTGAAGCTTTCTTT.